Listed here are 9 T cell receptor beta chains from one sample, sequenced in a study of technical replicates of blood from several donors. Repertoires were generated with immunoSEQ multiplex PCR, while TCRdb's copy carries only in-frame clones and drops some. The data show around 16,000 clones, with approximately 80% seen just once and around 13% held by the top ten. The sample was PBMCs. Receptors were obtained from a human donor in good health.

V is TRBV29-1 and J is TRBJ2-7, with a weak D call TRBD1 (5 bases). The V gene's germline CDR1 is SQVTM and CDR2 ANQGSEA. Deletions cut 6 bases from V and 5 bases from J, with 11 bases between. This CDR3 spans 11 amino acids. The CDR3 coding sequence is TGCAGCGTAGACGTAGGGGACGAGCAGTACTTC. It codes for CSVDVGDEQYF.

J is TRBJ2-2 and V is TRBV6-1, with 7 bases lining up with TRBD1. The J segment lost 3 bases and the V segment lost 7 bases, leaving 8 bases of the junction unmatched. The CDR3 runs 15 residues. Germline CDR1 reads MNHNS; CDR2 reads SASEGT. CDR3 in DNA: TGTGCCAGCAAGTCCGGACAGGCGGACACCGGGGAGCTGTTTTTT. Protein sequence: CASKSGQADTGELFF.

This sequence joins TRBV21-1 and TRBJ1-2. TRBV21-1 is given as a pseudogene. There are 16 residues in the CDR3. Here the CDR3 DNA reads TGTGCCAGCAGCAACCGGGGACTGAACCTGGACTATGGCTACACCTTC. Protein product: CASSNRGLNLDYGYTF.

The rearrangement uses TRBV7-8 and TRBJ2-2; 8 bases fit TRBD1. The germline CDR1 and CDR2 sequences are SGHVS and FQNEAQ. The CDR3 loop spans 14 amino acids. V shed 6 bases, J shed 7 bases, and the junction held 7 bases outside the gene matches. The CDR3 protein is CASSPQGAVGELFF. CDR3 in DNA: TGTGCCAGCAGTCCTCAGGGGGCGGTCGGGGAGCTGTTTTTT.

The chain has TRBV11-2 and TRBJ2-5, with 9 bases lining up with TRBD1. This CDR3 contains 14 residues. Per germline, CDR1 SGHAT and CDR2 FQNNGV. V shed 3 bases, J shed 7 bases, and the junction held 6 bases outside the gene matches. This chain's CDR3 is CASSLGQGRGTQYF. CDR3 DNA sequence: TGTGCCAGCAGCTTGGGACAGGGAAGGGGGACCCAGTACTTC.

This CDR3 is CASIGGSSYEQYF. The CDR3 DNA follows: TGTGCCAGCATCGGGGGGAGCTCCTACGAGCAGTACTTC. The V call is TRBV6-6, the J call TRBJ2-7, with 7 nucleotides matching TRBD2. Germline-derived CDR1 and CDR2 are MNHNY and SVGAGI (reference sequence). The CDR3 is 13 residues long. J was trimmed by 0 bases and V by 7 bases; bases with no gene match: 3.

This chain links TRBV4-1 with TRBJ2-2; perhaps TRBD1 as D (5 bases). Per the germline V gene, CDR1 is MGHRA and CDR2 is YSYEKL. Trimming removed 5 bases at V and 3 bases at J, with 16 bases between. The CDR3 spans 16 residues. CDR3 amino acids: CASSYVAGKDTGELFF. CDR3 DNA: TGCGCCAGCAGCTACGTCGCAGGGAAGGACACCGGGGAGCTGTTTTTT.

This chain joins TRBV10-1 and TRBJ2-1; D unclear. The CDR3 runs to 14 residues. V was pared by 6 bases and J by 7 bases, with 16 bases between. CDR1 is WNHNN, CDR2 SYGVQD, per germline (reference sequence). The CDR3 protein is CASSLSGRYNEQFF. CDR3 coding DNA: TGCGCCAGCAGCCTTTCGGGTCGTTATAATGAGCAGTTCTTC.

V gene TRBV2 combines with J gene TRBJ2-6; 10 bases agree with TRBD1. Germline CDR1 SNHLY, CDR2 FYNNEI. J was trimmed by 2 bases and V by 7 bases; bases with no gene match: 5. The CDR3 has 16 residues. As DNA, the CDR3 is TGTGCCAGCACCTCCGGGACAGGGGCTGGGGCCAACGTCCTGACTTTC. It translates to CASTSGTGAGANVLTF.